The 31 T cell receptor beta chains listed next were all sequenced from one sample in a study of control samples from healthy donors and cancer patients. Sequenced by immunoSEQ multiplex PCR; TCRdb stores in-frame clones only, minus some. The table shows some 95,000 clones, with 88% occurring only once. The sample was blood. The receptors here all came from a man between 25 and 39 years old in good health.

CDR3: CAISPRQGANQPQHF. The CDR3 region has the DNA TGTGCCATCAGTCCAAGACAGGGGGCGAATCAGCCCCAGCATTTT. This sequence joins TRBV10-3 and TRBJ1-5, with TRBD1 identical over 10 bases. Germline V lookup: CDR1 ENHRY, CDR2 SYGVKD. The trim removed 5 bases at V and 4 bases at J, leaving 5 bases unmatched. The CDR3 spans 15 residues.

The rearrangement links TRBV15 to TRBJ2-3; TRBD2 aligns across 9 bases. Trimming cost V 3 bases and J 3 bases; bases outside gene matches: 7. The CDR3 runs 16 residues. Per germline, CDR1 LNHNV and CDR2 YYDKDF (reference sequence). CDR3 in DNA: TGTGCCACCAGCAGGGAAAGGGGACTAGCTACAGATACGCAGTATTTT. Its translation is CATSRERGLATDTQYF.

The chain links TRBV24-1 to TRBJ2-2, with 7 bases fitting TRBD1. The CDR3 is 14 amino acids. CDR1 and CDR2 from the germline V gene are KGHDR and SFDVKD. The trim removed 3 bases at V and 9 bases at J, leaving 6 bases unmatched. As DNA, the CDR3 is TGTGCCACCAGTGATCCCACAGGGGCCCGGGAGCTGTTTTTT. Translation: CATSDPTGARELFF.

This chain uses TRBV5-5 with TRBJ2-3; D not resolved. The ends were cut back, 0 bases at V and 0 bases at J, with 11 bases in the middle. From germline, CDR1 is SGHKS and CDR2 YYEKEE (reference sequence). The CDR3 consists of 16 residues. CDR3 nucleotides: TGTGCCAGCAGCTTGGGGGCAAGCTACAGCACAGATACGCAGTATTTT. Translated: CASSLGASYSTDTQYF.

This rearrangement joins TRBV5-1 to TRBJ1-1; 10 bases are a match to TRBD1. V lost 6 bases to trimming and J lost 5 bases; unmatched junction nucleotides: 13. CDR3 length: 16 residues. Germline-derived CDR1 and CDR2 are SGHRS and YFSETQ. The CDR3 is CASKGQGGIAGTEAFF. Here the CDR3 DNA reads TGCGCCAGCAAAGGACAGGGGGGAATTGCAGGGACTGAAGCTTTCTTT. Combining the CDR3 with reference TRBV5-1 and TRBJ1-1 gives the whole variable domain KAGVTQTPRYLIKTRGQQVTLSCSPISGHRSVSWYQQTPGQGLQFLFEYFSETQRNKGNFPGRFSGRQFSNSRSEMNVSTLELGDSALYLCASKGQGGIAGTEAFFGQGTRLTVV.

This clone has just a few counts. The chain's CDR3 is CASSRNRALNTEAFF. The CDR3 DNA is TGTGCCAGCAGCCGTAACAGGGCACTTAACACTGAAGCTTTCTTT. This chain joins TRBV7-9 and TRBJ1-1, with D perhaps matching TRBD1 (6 bases). V gave up 5 bases and J gave up 2 bases, with 15 bases separating them. Germline lookup yields CDR1 SEHNR and CDR2 FQNEAQ (reference sequence). The CDR3 covers 15 residues.

This chain links TRBV18 with TRBJ1-6; D is perhaps TRBD1 (5 bases). Germline CDR1 and CDR2: KGHSH and LQKENI. The CDR3 runs 15 residues. V lost 2 bases, J lost 14 bases, and 19 bases lay in between. The CDR3 bases are TGTGCCAGCTCACCAGAACAGGCCGGATCGCTGGCCCTCCACTTT. As protein: CASSPEQAGSLALHF.

The chain links TRBV6-6 to TRBJ2-7; D is possibly TRBD1 or TRBD2 (5 bases each). The CDR3 consists of 14 residues. CDR1 and CDR2 (germline): MNHNY, SVGAGI (reference sequence). The V and J ends lost 3 bases and 6 bases respectively, with 15 bases between them. CDR3 in DNA: TGTGCCAGCAGTTATAGGGACCTCGTGAGCGAGCAGTACTTC. It encodes CASSYRDLVSEQYF.

This chain joins TRBV11-2 and TRBJ2-7, with D unclear. Per germline, CDR1 SGHAT and CDR2 FQNNGV. CDR3 length equals 12 residues. Trimming removed 1 base from V and 4 bases from J, with 5 bases in between. Here the CDR3 reads CASSLVGYEQYF. DNA for the CDR3: TGTGCCAGCAGCTTAGTCGGTTACGAGCAGTACTTC.

This chain links TRBV18 with TRBJ2-5; 7 nucleotides line up with TRBD1. The junction had 6 bases not matched to a gene; V was cut back by 3 bases and J by 5 bases. The CDR3 has 14 residues. The germline V gene encodes CDR1 KGHSH and CDR2 LQKENI. CDR3 sequence: CASSPSTGWETQYF. The CDR3 DNA reads as TGTGCCAGCTCACCTTCGACAGGGTGGGAGACCCAGTACTTC.

V is TRBV6-2 or TRBV6-3 and J is TRBJ2-5; D tentatively fits TRBD1 or TRBD2 (5 bases each). CDR1 and CDR2 (germline): MNHEY, SVGEGT. The V end lost 0 bases, the J end lost 5 bases, and 13 bases lay between the germline ends. The CDR3 is 15 residues long. The CDR3 sequence: CASSYSSRDVETQYF. The CDR3 bases are TGTGCCAGCAGTTACTCGTCCCGGGACGTCGAGACCCAGTACTTC.

The V gene is TRBV29-1, the J gene TRBJ2-7, with D tentatively TRBD1 or TRBD2 (5 bases each). Germline loops: CDR1 SQVTM, CDR2 ANQGSEA. V was trimmed by 7 bases and J by 2 bases, leaving 12 bases between them. The CDR3 loop spans 12 amino acids. The CDR3 sequence is CSGRDGTYEQYF. The CDR3 DNA follows: TGCAGCGGACGGGACGGAACCTACGAGCAGTACTTC.

This sequence joins TRBV19 and TRBJ2-1, with 10 bases fitting TRBD2. Looked up from germline, CDR1 is LNHDA and CDR2 is SQIVND (reference sequence). Losses at the gene ends were 5 bases for V and 1 base for J; bases not matched to a gene: 8. CDR3 length: 17 amino acids. The CDR3 region has the DNA TGTGCCAGTAGTCTACTACTAGCGGGGTTTTCCTACAATGAGCAGTTCTTC. This codes for CASSLLLAGFSYNEQFF.

The chain uses TRBV3-1 (or the pseudogene TRBV3-2) and TRBJ2-6; D unclear. The CDR3 is 13 amino acids. V was cut by 5 bases and J by 0 bases, with 2 bases left in between. Germline lookup yields CDR1 LGHDT and CDR2 YNNKEL (reference sequence). CDR3 loop: CASSYSGANVLTF. The CDR3 coding sequence is TGTGCCAGCAGCTACTCTGGGGCCAACGTCCTGACTTTC.

This rearrangement joins TRBV7-3 to TRBJ2-2, with unresolved D. Germline-derived CDR1 and CDR2 are SGHTA and FQGTGA. Trimming removed 6 bases at V and 2 bases at J, with 13 bases between. The CDR3 consists of 15 residues. Here the CDR3 DNA reads TGTGCCAGCAGTTCCCAAACCCCTAACACCGGGGAGCTGTTTTTT. Encoded protein: CASSSQTPNTGELFF.

The chain links TRBV6-5 to TRBJ2-6; D call uncertain. CDR1 and CDR2 (germline): MNHEY, SVGAGI. The CDR3 spans 14 residues. V dropped 5 bases and J dropped 4 bases, with 9 bases sitting between them. The CDR3 nucleotides are TGTGCCAGCAGTCTTACGTCCGGGGCCAACGTCCTGACTTTC. It codes for CASSLTSGANVLTF.

The chain uses TRBV5-5 and TRBJ2-5, with 8 bases identical to TRBD1. The CDR3 is 12 amino acids. Germline values: CDR1 SGHKS, CDR2 YYEKEE (reference sequence). Trimming removed 4 bases from V and 10 bases from J; junction bases left unmatched: 6. The CDR3 loop reads CASSRTGIDQYF. The DNA of the CDR3 is TGTGCCAGCAGCCGGACAGGGATCGACCAGTACTTC.

The V gene is TRBV2, the J gene TRBJ1-5, with 9 bases matching TRBD1. Germline V gene sequence: CDR1 SNHLY, CDR2 FYNNEI. The V and J ends lost 7 bases and 6 bases, in that order; junction bases with no gene match: 10. The CDR3 extends over 15 amino acids. The CDR3 sequence: CASNTQGATGQPQHF. The CDR3 bases are TGTGCCAGCAATACACAGGGGGCTACGGGTCAGCCCCAGCATTTT.

This clone was found once. The genes are TRBV25-1 and TRBJ1-2; D ambiguous. The CDR3 runs 13 residues. CDR1 MGHDK and CDR2 SYGVNS come from the germline V gene. The germline V and J ends were trimmed by 4 bases and 1 base, with 7 bases remaining between them. The CDR3, as DNA: TGTGCCAGCAGTGGAGAGATTAACTATGGCTACACCTTC. It is translated as CASSGEINYGYTF.

This rearrangement joins TRBV7-2 to TRBJ2-1, with D unresolved. Per the germline V gene, CDR1 is SGHTA and CDR2 is FQGNSA. The V gene lost 5 bases and the J gene lost 1 base, with 12 bases spanning the gap. There are 15 residues in the CDR3. The CDR3 nucleotides read TGTGCCAGCAGCCCGGACGGCCCATCCTACAATGAGCAGTTCTTC. Translation gives CASSPDGPSYNEQFF.

The V and J genes are TRBV6-1 and TRBJ2-1; D perhaps matches TRBD2 (6 bases). Germline V gene data show CDR1 as MNHNS and CDR2 as SASEGT. The CDR3 contains 13 residues. V was shortened by 0 bases and J by 15 bases, with 15 bases between the two germline ends. This chain's CDR3 is CASSEARESGGFF. The CDR3 DNA reads TGTGCCAGCAGTGAAGCTCGGGAGTCCGGAGGGTTCTTC.

V gene TRBV14 combines with J gene TRBJ2-7, with D maybe TRBD1 (5 bases). The CDR3 runs to 14 residues. CDR1 is SGHDN, CDR2 FVKESK, per germline. V was pared by 8 bases and J by 4 bases, with 18 bases between. The CDR3: CASASSDSFYEQYF. Written as DNA, the CDR3 is TGTGCCAGCGCGAGCTCTGACAGTTTTTACGAGCAGTACTTC.

This rearrangement joins TRBV27 to TRBJ2-7, with D possibly TRBD2 on 6 matching bases. Germline lookup yields CDR1 MNHEY and CDR2 SMNVEV (reference sequence). There are 16 residues in the CDR3. V dropped 4 bases and J dropped 3 bases, with 19 bases sitting between them. The DNA of the CDR3 is TGTGCCAGCAGTTCGACCGTGGCAGGGAGGAACTACGAGCAGTACTTC. It yields the protein CASSSTVAGRNYEQYF.

This clone was seen only once. The chain uses TRBV3-1 (or the pseudogene TRBV3-2) and TRBJ2-1, with TRBD2 matching 8 bases. The CDR3 sequence is 15 residues long. Trimming removed 8 bases from V and 7 bases from J; junction bases left unmatched: 13. Germline CDR1 LGHDT, CDR2 YNNKEL (reference sequence). DNA of the CDR3: TGTGCCAGCGTAGCCGGGACTAGGGCTTATAATGAGCAGTTCTTC. It is translated as CASVAGTRAYNEQFF.

This clone is a singleton in its sample. The chain couples TRBV9 to TRBJ2-3; 14 bases are shared with TRBD2. Per the germline V gene, CDR1 is SGDLS and CDR2 is YYNGEE. The CDR3 is 18 amino acids. V dropped 4 bases and J dropped 3; count of bases not matched to a gene: 10. The CDR3 region has the DNA TGTGCCAGCAGCACCCGCGGGACTAGCGGGAGAGGGACAGATACGCAGTATTTT. It yields the protein CASSTRGTSGRGTDTQYF.

This clone was observed a single time. The V call is TRBV11-2, the J call TRBJ1-6; unclear D gene. CDR1 and CDR2 (germline): SGHAT, FQNNGV. This CDR3 is built from 12 residues. The germline V and J ends were trimmed by 5 bases and 6 bases, with 5 bases remaining between them. The CDR3 DNA sequence: TGTGCCAGCAGCCGAAGTAATTCACCCCTCCACTTT. Translating gives CASSRSNSPLHF.

The J gene is TRBJ2-7, the V gene TRBV9; D is uncertain. The CDR3 totals 12 residues. The germline V gene encodes CDR1 SGDLS and CDR2 YYNGEE. Trimming pared 6 bases from V and 2 bases from J, leaving 9 bases between. CDR3 nucleotides: TGTGCCAGCAAGCACAACCCCTACGAGCAGTACTTC. Its protein is CASKHNPYEQYF. The entire variable domain, with the rest obtained from reference TRBV9 and TRBJ2-7, is as follows: DSGVTQTPKHLITATGQRVTLRCSPRSGDLSVYWYQQSLDQGLQFLIQYYNGEERAKGNILERFSAQQFPDLHSELNLSSLELGDSALYFCASKHNPYEQYFGPGTRLTVT.

A word on this clone: This sample also contains other DNA sequences that code for the same CDR3. The chain combines TRBV9 with TRBJ2-3, with D possibly being TRBD1 (6 bases). Trimming shortened V by 0 bases and J by 0 bases, and 8 bases separated the two germline ends. The CDR3 has 15 residues. Germline assignment: CDR1 SGDLS and CDR2 YYNGEE. The CDR3 DNA reads TGTGCCAGCAGCGTAGGGGGGCAAAGCACAGATACGCAGTATTTT. Its translation: CASSVGGQSTDTQYF.

The chain employs TRBV3-1 (or the pseudogene TRBV3-2) and TRBJ2-7, with 7 bases matching TRBD2. Per the germline V gene, CDR1 is LGHDT and CDR2 is YNNKEL (reference sequence). The CDR3 consists of 14 residues. J was trimmed by 1 base and V by 6 bases; bases with no gene match: 6. Here the CDR3 reads CASRPTSVSYEQYF. DNA for the CDR3: TGTGCCAGCAGACCTACTAGCGTATCCTACGAGCAGTACTTC.

The V and J genes are TRBV7-8 and TRBJ2-7; TRBD2 matches at 7 bases. Germline V lookup: CDR1 SGHVS, CDR2 FQNEAQ. With 6 bases clipped from V and 4 bases from J, the junction kept 9 bases outside the gene matches. This CDR3 is 14 amino acids long. Written as DNA, the CDR3 is TGTGCCAGCAGGCCTAGGGCGGGAGATTACGAGCAGTACTTC. Translated: CASRPRAGDYEQYF.

This chain links TRBV6-1 with TRBJ2-5; 9 nucleotides line up with TRBD2. The V gene end was trimmed by 4 bases and the J gene end by 4 bases; junction bases not matched to a gene: 16. There are 18 residues in the CDR3. CDR1 is MNHNS and CDR2 is SASEGT in the germline V gene. CDR3 nucleotide sequence: TGTGCCAGCAGTGTGAGGGGGATGCTAGCGGGACATCTAGAGACCCAGTACTTC. Translated: CASSVRGMLAGHLETQYF.